The 21 T cell receptor beta chains below all came from one sample that was sequenced in a study of blood T cells in healthy people across ages. Combining a sample-barcoded 5' primer with a J-beta primer mix, a second PCR ran for roughly 6 to 12 cycles. TCRdb independently ran MiXCR on the 5' RACE reads; one entry per CDR3 protein. Altogether 1.5 million to 2 million distinct CDR3 sequences are present, about 49% being singletons, with the ten largest covering 2.1%. The sequencing input was blood. Receptors originate from a woman between 40 and 50 years old in good health.

The rearrangement joins TRBV7-2 to TRBJ2-5; 7 bases match TRBD1. The CDR3 spans 15 residues. V was clipped by 4 bases and J by 1 base; unmatched bases: 6. Germline V CDR1 and CDR2: SGHTA, FQGNSA. Here the CDR3 reads CASSSGWDSQETQYF. The CDR3 nucleotides are TGTGCCAGCAGCTCCGGTTGGGACAGCCAAGAGACCCAGTACTTC. The full variable domain, completed using reference TRBV7-2 and TRBJ2-5, is GAGVSQSPSNKVTEKGKDVELRCDPISGHTALYWYRQSLGQGLEFLIYFQGNSAPDKSGLPSDRFSAERTGGSVSTLTIQRTQQEDSAVYLCASSSGWDSQETQYFGPGTRLLVL.

Concerning this clonotype itself: Germline is not matched at one junction end, which may reflect a read error. This chain joins TRBV7-2 and TRBJ2-5; 7 bases align to TRBD2. Germline-derived CDR1 and CDR2 are SGHTA and FQGNSA. The CDR3 is 15 amino acids. The CDR3 region has the DNA TGTGCCGGCAGCTTATGGGGTCAGGGAGGGGAGACCCAGTACTTC. Amino acid sequence: CAGSLWGQGGETQYF.

This clonotype was detected only a few times. This chain links TRBV6-5 with TRBJ2-7; D possibly corresponds to TRBD1 (5 bases). Deletions cut 0 bases from V and 0 bases from J, with 9 bases between. The CDR3 spans 15 residues. Germline-derived CDR1 and CDR2 are MNHEY and SVGAGI. The CDR3 spells CASSYSTESSYEQYF. The CDR3, as DNA: TGTGCCAGCAGTTACTCGACAGAGAGCTCCTACGAGCAGTACTTC.

The chain is built from TRBV20-1 and TRBJ2-5; 7 bases are shared with TRBD2. CDR1 and CDR2 (germline): DFQATT, SNEGSKA (reference sequence). J gave up 2 bases and V 7 bases, and 7 bases lay outside the gene matches. This CDR3 is built from 13 residues. CDR3 coding DNA: TGCAGTGGGTTTTGGGGGGGGCAAGAGACCCAGTACTTC. Its protein is CSGFWGGQETQYF.

The chain carries TRBV9 and TRBJ1-1, with D hard to call. The CDR3 totals 15 residues. V was pared by 4 bases and J by 0 bases, with 13 bases between. Germline V lookup: CDR1 SGDLS, CDR2 YYNGEE. CDR3 amino acids: CASSPYNLMNTEAFF. For the CDR3, the DNA is TGTGCCAGCAGCCCATACAACCTCATGAACACTGAAGCTTTCTTT.

The chain carries TRBV14 and TRBJ2-6, with D possibly called TRBD1 or TRBD2 (5 bases each). The CDR3 has 17 residues. Germline V gene data show CDR1 as SGHDN and CDR2 as FVKESK. V dropped 2 bases and J dropped 2 bases, with 13 bases sitting between them. In nucleotides, the CDR3 is TGTGCCAGCAGCCAAACAAGTGGGGGAGCTGGGGCCAACGTCCTGACTTTC. This gives the protein CASSQTSGGAGANVLTF.

A word on this clonotype: This sequence may be a read error, since a much larger clone differs from it by one base. The V call is TRBV11-2, the J call TRBJ2-3, with a tentative D call TRBD2 (5 bases). Germline loops: CDR1 SGHAT, CDR2 FQNNGV. This CDR3 is 13 amino acids long. Trimming removed 5 bases at V and 2 bases at J, with 8 bases between. The CDR3 is CASSEGPTDTQYF. The CDR3 bases are TGTGCCAGCAGCGAGGGCCCCACAGATACGCAGTATTTT.

This clonotype has only a few counts. V usage is TRBV7-2 and J usage is TRBJ1-6; TRBD1 aligns across 10 bases. Germline CDR1 and CDR2: SGHTA and FQGNSA. The CDR3 consists of 16 residues. The ends lost 2 bases at V and 10 bases at J; junction bases unmatched: 8. In DNA, the CDR3 is TGTGCCAGCAGCTTATTAGGGGACAGGGGCGGGTCACCCCTCCACTTT. Translated: CASSLLGDRGGSPLHF.

This chain joins TRBV5-1 and TRBJ2-2, with 9 bases aligning to TRBD2. Unmatched junction bases numbered 4, after V lost 0 bases and J lost 4 bases. The CDR3 runs 16 residues. Germline loops: CDR1 SGHRS, CDR2 YFSETQ. This CDR3 reads CASSLDSGGSTGELFF. DNA of the CDR3: TGCGCCAGCAGCTTGGATAGCGGGGGATCCACCGGGGAGCTGTTTTTT.

As concerns this clonotype: The junction and the germline gene differ at one end; a read error may be behind it. V gene TRBV18 combines with J gene TRBJ2-3; D may be TRBD1 (5 bases). Germline CDR1 KGHSH, CDR2 LQKENI. The CDR3 is 14 amino acids. As DNA, the CDR3 is TGTACCAGCTCAGACAGAACTAGCACAGATACGCAGTATTTT. Protein: CTSSDRTSTDTQYF.

The chain employs TRBV12-3 or TRBV12-4 and TRBJ2-3; 16 bases are shared with TRBD2. The CDR3 sequence is 17 residues long. The V segment lost 7 bases and the J segment 6 bases; nucleotides outside the gene matches: 10. The CDR3 protein is CASTPGLAGGPEDTQYF. DNA for the CDR3: TGTGCCAGCACCCCGGGACTAGCGGGGGGGCCAGAGGATACGCAGTATTTT.

In regard to this clonotype: The junction departs from the called germline gene at one end, perhaps through a read error. The rearrangement uses TRBV6-6 and TRBJ1-1, with D tentatively TRBD1 (5 bases). The CDR3 has 16 amino acids. Germline V lookup: CDR1 MNHNY, CDR2 SVGAGI (reference sequence). CDR3 residues: CASSPPQTELNTEASF. The CDR3 DNA follows: TGTGCCAGCAGCCCCCCGCAGACAGAATTGAACACTGAAGCTTCCTTT.

This chain links TRBV11-2 with TRBJ2-3, with 9 nucleotides matching TRBD2. This CDR3 spans 17 amino acids. V lost 5 bases to trimming and J lost 2 bases; unmatched junction nucleotides: 11. The germline V gene has CDR1 SGHAT and CDR2 FQNNGV. In DNA, the CDR3 is TGTGCCAGCAGCCTCCCGTGGGTAGCGGGAGACACAGATACGCAGTATTTT. It is translated as CASSLPWVAGDTDTQYF.

The gene calls are TRBV28 and TRBJ2-3; 9 bases are shared with TRBD2. Germline V gene data show CDR1 as MDHEN and CDR2 as SYDVKM. With 2 bases clipped from V and 2 bases from J, the junction kept 11 bases outside the gene matches. This CDR3 is built from 18 residues. In DNA form, the CDR3 reads TGTGCCAGCAGTTTACCTAACGCGGGGGGGCCCCCCACAGATACGCAGTATTTT. Translated, it gives CASSLPNAGGPPTDTQYF.

The chain is built from TRBV5-5 and TRBJ2-5; 7 bases are shared with TRBD2. The CDR3 loop spans 18 amino acids. The V segment lost 4 bases and the J segment 1 base; nucleotides outside the gene matches: 16. Germline CDR1 is SGHKS and CDR2 is YYEKEE (reference sequence). The CDR3 DNA sequence: TGTGCCAGCAGCGATGGGGGGGTGGCGGGGGAGTTCCAAGAGACCCAGTACTTC. Amino acid sequence: CASSDGGVAGEFQETQYF.

This clonotype was recorded a few times. The V gene is TRBV20-1, the J gene TRBJ1-5; tentatively, D is TRBD1 (5 bases). Germline values: CDR1 DFQATT, CDR2 SNEGSKA (reference sequence). CDR3 length: 16 amino acids. V was pared by 0 bases and J by 0 bases, with 12 bases between. CDR3 sequence: CSARDGQPHSNQPQHF. The DNA for the CDR3 is TGCAGTGCTAGAGACGGACAACCCCATAGCAATCAGCCCCAGCATTTT.

This clonotype came up a few times. The rearrangement uses TRBV4-3 and TRBJ2-3; D is possibly TRBD1 (6 bases). The CDR3 is 16 amino acids. V dropped 0 bases and J dropped 4 bases, with 14 bases sitting between them. From germline, CDR1 is LGHNA and CDR2 YSLEER. This CDR3 reads CASSQDWSGAPDTQYF. CDR3 DNA sequence: TGCGCCAGCAGCCAAGATTGGTCAGGGGCCCCAGATACGCAGTATTTT.

The V call is TRBV7-2, the J call TRBJ1-1; 9 bases agree with TRBD1. The CDR3 length is 15 residues. Trimming removed 8 bases from V and 7 bases from J; junction bases left unmatched: 14. CDR1 and CDR2 (germline): SGHTA, FQGNSA. This chain's CDR3 is CASGYEAGTGIEAFF. Here the CDR3 DNA reads TGTGCCAGCGGCTACGAAGCCGGGACAGGGATTGAAGCTTTCTTT.

V is TRBV6-2 or TRBV6-3 and J is TRBJ2-1, with 10 bases fitting TRBD1. The germline CDR1 and CDR2 sequences are MNHEY and SVGEGT. The CDR3 contains 17 residues. J was trimmed by 4 bases and V by 4 bases; bases with no gene match: 10. The CDR3 sequence: CASSSATGGQVYNEQFF. The DNA for the CDR3 is TGTGCCAGCAGTTCCGCGACAGGGGGCCAAGTGTACAATGAGCAGTTCTTC.

The rearrangement links TRBV20-1 to TRBJ2-4; D may be TRBD2 (6 bases). CDR3 length: 13 amino acids. Germline CDR1 and CDR2: DFQATT and SNEGSKA (reference sequence). Trimming cost V 6 bases and J 6 bases, with 15 bases left between them. The CDR3 reads CSASYDGGNIQYF. The CDR3 coding sequence is TGCAGTGCCTCATATGACGGGGGAAACATTCAGTACTTC.

The genes are TRBV7-2 and TRBJ1-2, with a possible D match to TRBD1 (5 bases). V gave up 5 bases and J gave up 7 bases, with 14 bases separating them. Germline V gene lookup returns CDR1 SGHTA and CDR2 FQGNSA. This CDR3 has 13 residues. The CDR3 bases are TGTGCCAGCAGCAAAGACAGAATGTTTGGCTACACCTTC. Its protein is CASSKDRMFGYTF.